This paragraph reports one T cell receptor beta chain. This entry is derived from a study of blood T cell repertoires in COVID-19. Study-wide background: Whether acute or convalescent, the COVID-19 samples came from the United States, Italy and Spain.

The CDR3 covers 16 residues. Germline V gene lookup returns CDR1 SNHLY and CDR2 FYNNEI. Unmatched junction bases numbered 6, after V lost 5 bases and J lost 0 bases. Measured with immunoSEQ multiplex PCR; TCRdb has only the in-frame clones, and not every one. The data contain some 150,000 clones, about 88% of them singletons. Source material: peripheral blood. The genes are TRBV2 and TRBJ1-4; 7 bases are a match to TRBD1. The source of this sequence is a man aged 50-59 years with active or convalescent COVID-19. CDR3 region: CASSKPGQATNEKLFF. For the CDR3, the DNA is TGTGCCAGCAGTAAACCCGGACAGGCAACTAATGAAAAACTGTTTTTT.